The 15 T cell receptor beta chains reported below all come from one sample, sequenced in a study of CD8 T cells in Susac syndrome. Random-hexamer reverse transcription was applied to about 0.45 to 1 ug RNA. TCRdb analysed the immunoSEQ multiplex PCR reads with MiXCR anew, one entry per CDR3 protein. This table holds roughly 110,000 distinct CDR3 sequences, 80% to 95% found once. Input material: CD4+ T cells from PBMCs. These receptors were taken from a human donor in good health.

In its sample, this clonotype was seen once. An end of the junction differs from the germline gene, which may be a read error. The chain has TRBV6-2 or TRBV6-3 and TRBJ2-5; tentative D call: TRBD2 (5 bases). CDR1 MNHEY and CDR2 SVGEGT come from the germline V gene. There are 15 residues in the CDR3. As DNA, the CDR3 is TGTGCCATCAGTTTAGGTCGGTCGAGGGTCACGGCCCAGTACTTC. Encoded protein: CAISLGRSRVTAQYF.

This clonotype has a single count. The chain joins TRBV7-2 to TRBJ1-5, with TRBD1 matching over 7 bases. The CDR3 sequence is 16 residues long. CDR1 is SGHTA and CDR2 is FQGNSA in the germline V gene. The junction had 11 bases not matched to a gene; V was cut back by 3 bases and J by 6 bases. This CDR3 is CASSFGQVLQSQPQHF. Here the CDR3 DNA reads TGTGCCAGCAGCTTTGGACAGGTCCTACAAAGTCAGCCCCAGCATTTT.

This clonotype was recorded only once. V gene TRBV24-1 combines with J gene TRBJ2-2, with no clear D. Trimming shortened V by 6 bases and J by 0 bases, and 10 bases separated the two germline ends. Germline V gives CDR1 KGHDR, CDR2 SFDVKD. The CDR3 consists of 15 residues. For the CDR3, the DNA is TGTGCCACCAGTCCGGCAAATACGAACACCGGGGAGCTGTTTTTT. Its protein is CATSPANTNTGELFF.

The rearrangement uses TRBV19 and TRBJ2-4, with 8 bases identical to TRBD1. Trimming at V came to 6 bases and at J to 2 bases, leaving 9 bases not matched to a gene. Looked up from germline, CDR1 is LNHDA and CDR2 is SQIVND (reference sequence). The length of the CDR3 is 16 residues. The CDR3 DNA reads TGTGCCAGTAGCACTTATCAGGGGGCCTCCAAAAACATTCAGTACTTC. This codes for CASSTYQGASKNIQYF.

The V gene is TRBV6-1, the J gene TRBJ2-5; the match to TRBD1 covers 10 bases. In germline, CDR1 is MNHNS, CDR2 SASEGT. The CDR3 is made up of 16 amino acids. V gave up 5 bases and J gave up 5 bases; unmatched junction bases: 11. The CDR3 DNA reads as TGTGCCAGCAGTCGGACCGGGACAGGGGTAGAGGAGACCCAGTACTTC. It is translated as CASSRTGTGVEETQYF.

J is TRBJ2-7 and V is TRBV20-1, with 7 bases matching TRBD2. The CDR3 loop spans 12 amino acids. Germline CDR1 is DFQATT and CDR2 is SNEGSKA (reference sequence). The V gene end was trimmed by 6 bases and the J gene end by 2 bases; junction bases not matched to a gene: 4. In DNA, the CDR3 is TGCAGTGCCAAGCGGGATACCTACGAGCAGTACTTC. It codes for CSAKRDTYEQYF.

This chain's CDR3 is CASSNTGAITGELFF. The DNA for the CDR3 is TGTGCCAGCAGCAATACAGGGGCGATCACCGGGGAGCTGTTTTTT. The chain employs TRBV7-6 and TRBJ2-2, with TRBD1 matching over 7 bases. Germline V lookup: CDR1 SGHVS, CDR2 FNYEAQ. This CDR3 has 15 residues. The ends lost 5 bases at V and 4 bases at J; junction bases unmatched: 7.

The gene calls are TRBV2 and TRBJ1-4, with 7 bases lining up with TRBD1. After removal of 4 bases from V and 4 bases from J, the junction contained 3 bases not matched to a gene. The CDR3 has 14 residues. Looked up from germline, CDR1 is SNHLY and CDR2 is FYNNEI. The CDR3 sequence: CASSGQGVNEKLFF. The DNA of the CDR3 is TGTGCCAGCAGTGGACAGGGAGTTAATGAAAAACTGTTTTTT. The whole variable domain, filled in from reference TRBV2 and TRBJ1-4, reads EPEVTQTPSHQVTQMGQEVILRCVPISNHLYFYWYRQILGQKVEFLVSFYNNEISEKSEIFDDQFSVERPDGSNFTLKIRSTKLEDSAMYFCASSGQGVNEKLFFGSGTQLSVL.

The chain uses TRBV7-2 and TRBJ2-7; D unresolved. The V end was cut by 1 base, the J end by 2 bases, with 3 bases between. From germline, CDR1 is SGHTA and CDR2 FQGNSA. The CDR3 runs 12 residues. CDR3 amino acids: CASSLEAYEQYF. The CDR3 DNA reads TGTGCCAGCAGCTTAGAAGCCTACGAGCAGTACTTC.

This chain joins TRBV9 and TRBJ2-5; D possibly corresponds to TRBD1 (5 bases). Trimming left V 0 bases short and J 2 bases short, with 5 bases between. The CDR3 has 13 amino acids. The V gene's germline CDR1 is SGDLS and CDR2 YYNGEE. The CDR3 DNA reads TGTGCCAGCAGCGTAGGACAGCAAGAGACCCAGTACTTC. Translating gives CASSVGQQETQYF.

The chain links TRBV20-1 to TRBJ1-1, with TRBD1 matching over 10 bases. The CDR3 is made up of 15 amino acids. J gave up 7 bases and V 2 bases, and 10 bases lay outside the gene matches. Looked up from germline, CDR1 is DFQATT and CDR2 is SNEGSKA (reference sequence). In DNA form, the CDR3 reads TGCAGTGCTAGATCCATCCGGGACAGGGGAAATGAAGCTTTCTTT. This encodes CSARSIRDRGNEAFF.

This sequence joins TRBV6-5 and TRBJ1-2, with D uncertain. CDR3 length equals 16 residues. The germline V and J ends were trimmed by 3 bases and 2 bases, with 16 bases remaining between them. Per the germline V gene, CDR1 is MNHEY and CDR2 is SVGAGI. CDR3 residues: CASSYGFRELNYGYTF. The CDR3 DNA reads as TGTGCCAGCAGTTATGGTTTTAGGGAATTAAACTATGGCTACACCTTC.

The chain combines TRBV7-2 with TRBJ1-1; possibly TRBD1 for D (5 bases). Germline V gene sequence: CDR1 SGHTA, CDR2 FQGNSA. Trimming left V 4 bases short and J 5 bases short, with 14 bases between. This CDR3 is 14 amino acids long. CDR3: CASSSDSGRTEAFF. The CDR3 DNA is TGTGCCAGCAGCTCCGACTCAGGGAGGACTGAAGCTTTCTTT.

This chain connects TRBV6-2 or TRBV6-3 to TRBJ2-1; 11 bases are a match to TRBD1. The CDR3 contains 18 residues. The junction had 12 bases not matched to a gene; V was cut back by 7 bases and J by 1 base. Germline V gene data show CDR1 as MNHEY and CDR2 as SVGEGT. The CDR3 region has the DNA TGTGCCAGCATAGGACAGGGGGCTACCTCTCGGTCCTACAATGAGCAGTTCTTC. Translating gives CASIGQGATSRSYNEQFF.

This clonotype appeared once. The chain carries TRBV7-3 and TRBJ1-2, with 9 bases that match TRBD1. The V gene's germline CDR1 is SGHTA and CDR2 FQGTGA. The CDR3 loop spans 15 amino acids. After removal of 4 bases from V and 5 bases from J, the junction contained 8 bases not matched to a gene. In DNA, the CDR3 is TGTGCCAGCAGCTCCACCGGGACAGGGAATTATGGCTACACCTTC. Translating it yields CASSSTGTGNYGYTF.